Listed below are T cell receptor beta chains from one sample, sequenced in a study of OX40 agonist ivuxolimab in advanced cancers. TCRdb's copy holds only in-frame clones and misses some; the assay was immunoSEQ multiplex PCR. The profile shows 90,000 to 100,000 clones, around nine tenths of them singletons. The sequencing used CD4+ or CD8+ T cells sorted from blood, collected in a trial of the OX40 agonist ivuxolimab. Receptors were obtained from an adult with an advanced solid tumor such as melanoma, head and neck, liver or kidney cancer. The CDR3 runs from the conserved cysteine through the conserved F or W. A D gene is named only where the DNA matches it firmly. Not all rows give a size; the values are once, few, many and, for expanded clones, a class.

j_gene: TRBJ1-1
abundance: NA
d_gene: NA
len: 15
v_gene: TRBV18
CDR3aa: CASGTLGLENTEAFF
CDR3nt: TGTGCCAGCGGCACGTTGGGCTTGGAGAACACTGAAGCTTTCTTT

j_gene: TRBJ2-7
abundance: NA
d_gene: NA
len: 13
v_gene: TRBV7-3
CDR3aa: CASSQVAGYEQYF
CDR3nt: TGTGCCAGCAGCCAAGTCGCCGGCTACGAGCAGTACTTC

j_gene: TRBJ1-3
abundance: NA
d_gene: NA
len: 16
v_gene: TRBV9
CDR3aa: CASGGAATGSGNTIYF
CDR3nt: TGTGCCAGCGGGGGGGCCGCCACAGGCTCTGGAAACACCATATATTTT

j_gene: TRBJ1-5
abundance: NA
d_gene: TRBD1
len: 14
v_gene: TRBV7-2
CDR3aa: CASSTGGGSQPQHF
CDR3nt: TGTGCCAGCAGCACAGGGGGGGGCAGTCAGCCCCAGCATTTT

j_gene: TRBJ2-5
abundance: NA
d_gene: NA
len: 14
v_gene: TRBV7-9
CDR3aa: CASSLGPSQETQYF
CDR3nt: TGTGCCAGCAGCTTGGGACCGTCACAAGAGACCCAGTACTTC

j_gene: TRBJ2-7
abundance: NA
d_gene: TRBD1
len: 15
v_gene: TRBV27
CDR3aa: CASSSLGQGSYEQYF
CDR3nt: TGTGCCAGCAGTTCTCTAGGACAGGGCTCCTACGAGCAGTACTTC

j_gene: TRBJ1-1
abundance: NA
d_gene: NA
len: 13
v_gene: TRBV6-4
CDR3aa: CASSVFLNTEAFF
CDR3nt: TGTGCCAGCAGTGTTTTCTTGAACACTGAAGCTTTCTTT

j_gene: TRBJ2-2
abundance: NA
d_gene: NA
len: 15
v_gene: TRBV2
CDR3aa: CASSPLTDSTGELFF
CDR3nt: TGTGCCAGCAGTCCCCTTACGGACAGCACCGGGGAGCTGTTTTTT

j_gene: TRBJ1-5
abundance: NA
d_gene: TRBD1
len: 14
v_gene: TRBV5-8
CDR3aa: CASSPGQANQPQHF
CDR3nt: TGTGCCAGCAGTCCGGGACAGGCCAATCAGCCCCAGCATTTT

j_gene: TRBJ1-4
abundance: NA
d_gene: NA
len: 15
v_gene: TRBV11-2
CDR3aa: CASSIGVATNEKLFF
CDR3nt: TGTGCCAGCAGCATAGGAGTTGCAACTAATGAAAAACTGTTTTTT

j_gene: TRBJ2-3
abundance: NA
d_gene: NA
len: 15
v_gene: TRBV11-3
CDR3aa: CASSLGGVGTDTQYF
CDR3nt: TGTGCCAGCAGCTTAGGAGGGGTGGGCACAGATACGCAGTATTTT

j_gene: TRBJ2-5
abundance: NA
d_gene: TRBD1
len: 14
v_gene: TRBV7-6
CDR3aa: CASSPQGQQETQYF
CDR3nt: TGTGCCAGCAGTCCACAGGGGCAACAAGAGACCCAGTACTTC

j_gene: TRBJ2-5
abundance: NA
d_gene: NA
len: 13
v_gene: TRBV9
CDR3aa: CASSVGEAETQYF
CDR3nt: TGTGCCAGCAGCGTAGGTGAGGCCGAGACCCAGTACTTC

j_gene: TRBJ2-7
abundance: NA
d_gene: NA
len: 15
v_gene: TRBV6-4
CDR3aa: CASSDSLGPRYEQYF
CDR3nt: TGTGCCAGCAGTGACTCTCTGGGGCCGCGCTACGAGCAGTACTTC

j_gene: TRBJ2-3
abundance: NA
d_gene: TRBD2
len: 16
v_gene: TRBV7-9
CDR3aa: CASSQGLAASTDTQYF
CDR3nt: TGTGCCAGCAGCCAAGGGCTAGCGGCTAGCACAGATACGCAGTATTTT

j_gene: TRBJ1-1
abundance: NA
d_gene: NA
len: 14
v_gene: TRBV7-9
CDR3aa: CASSLGEGRDEAFF
CDR3nt: TGTGCCAGCAGCTTGGGGGAGGGACGGGATGAAGCTTTCTTT

j_gene: TRBJ1-1
abundance: NA
d_gene: NA
len: 14
v_gene: TRBV18
CDR3aa: CASSPGQMNTEAFF
CDR3nt: TGTGCCAGCTCACCCGGACAGATGAACACTGAAGCTTTCTTT

j_gene: TRBJ1-4
abundance: NA
d_gene: NA
len: 16
v_gene: TRBV18
CDR3aa: CASSPLNAEGQEKLFF
CDR3nt: TGTGCCAGCTCACCACTCAATGCGGAAGGGCAGGAAAAACTGTTTTTT

j_gene: TRBJ2-3
abundance: once
d_gene: NA
len: 14
v_gene: TRBV13
CDR3aa: CASSLLQSTDTQYF
CDR3nt: TGTGCCAGCAGCCTCCTACAGAGCACAGATACGCAGTATTTT

j_gene: TRBJ1-5
abundance: NA
d_gene: NA
len: 16
v_gene: TRBV28
CDR3aa: CASSPPFGSSGEGQHF
CDR3nt: TGTGCCAGCAGTCCCCCGTTCGGCAGTTCAGGGGAAGGCCAGCATTTT

j_gene: TRBJ2-7
abundance: NA
d_gene: TRBD1
len: 15
v_gene: TRBV5-4
CDR3aa: CASSSRTGWSDEQYF
CDR3nt: TGTGCCAGCAGCTCACGGACAGGTTGGAGCGACGAGCAGTACTTC

j_gene: TRBJ1-4
abundance: NA
d_gene: NA
len: 15
v_gene: TRBV4-3
CDR3aa: CASSQDGGAGEKLFF
CDR3nt: TGCGCCAGCAGCCAAGATGGGGGCGCAGGAGAAAAACTGTTTTTT

j_gene: TRBJ2-7
abundance: NA
d_gene: TRBD1
len: 15
v_gene: TRBV7-2
CDR3aa: CASSASGQGAGEQYF
CDR3nt: TGTGCCAGCAGCGCGTCGGGACAGGGGGCGGGGGAGCAGTACTTC

j_gene: TRBJ1-2
abundance: NA
d_gene: TRBD1
len: 15
v_gene: TRBV6-5
CDR3aa: CASSYQITGGLGYTF
CDR3nt: TGTGCCAGCAGTTACCAAATTACAGGGGGTCTTGGCTACACCTTC

j_gene: TRBJ2-1
abundance: NA
d_gene: NA
len: 13
v_gene: TRBV5-1
CDR3aa: CASSRGYYNEQFF
CDR3nt: TGCGCCAGCAGCAGGGGCTATTACAATGAGCAGTTCTTC

j_gene: TRBJ1-1
abundance: NA
d_gene: TRBD1
len: 13
v_gene: TRBV6-1
CDR3aa: CASSATGGTEAFF
CDR3nt: TGTGCCAGCAGTGCAACAGGGGGAACTGAAGCTTTCTTT

j_gene: TRBJ2-1
abundance: NA
d_gene: NA
len: 14
v_gene: TRBV7-2
CDR3aa: CASSFPGGRNEQFF
CDR3nt: TGTGCCAGCAGCTTCCCCGGGGGGCGGAATGAGCAGTTCTTC

j_gene: TRBJ2-5
abundance: once
d_gene: TRBD2
len: 15
v_gene: TRBV7-8
CDR3aa: CASSPSGGQQETQYF
CDR3nt: TGTGCCAGCAGCCCTAGCGGGGGGCAGCAAGAGACCCAGTACTTC

j_gene: TRBJ2-2
abundance: NA
d_gene: TRBD2
len: 15
v_gene: TRBV28
CDR3aa: CASKDRGGPTGELFF
CDR3nt: TGTGCCAGCAAAGATCGCGGGGGGCCCACCGGGGAGCTGTTTTTT

j_gene: TRBJ2-5
abundance: NA
d_gene: NA
len: 15
v_gene: TRBV6-6
CDR3aa: CASSYGGGPQETQYF
CDR3nt: TGTGCCAGCAGTTACGGCGGAGGACCACAAGAGACCCAGTACTTC

j_gene: TRBJ2-3
abundance: NA
d_gene: NA
len: 12
v_gene: TRBV29-1
CDR3aa: CSGLWGTDTQYF
CDR3nt: TGCAGCGGGTTATGGGGCACAGATACGCAGTATTTT

j_gene: TRBJ2-3
abundance: NA
d_gene: NA
len: 15
v_gene: TRBV7-2
CDR3aa: CASSPGAFSTDTQYF
CDR3nt: TGTGCCAGCAGCCCCGGAGCCTTCAGCACAGATACGCAGTATTTT

j_gene: TRBJ2-5
abundance: NA
d_gene: TRBD2
len: 17
v_gene: TRBV7-7
CDR3aa: CASSPGGSGGSGETQYF
CDR3nt: TGTGCTAGCAGCCCCGGGGGCAGCGGGGGAAGCGGGGAGACCCAGTACTTC

j_gene: TRBJ2-3
abundance: NA
d_gene: NA
len: 18
v_gene: TRBV4-1
CDR3aa: CASSQDPPAATPTDTQYF
CDR3nt: TGCGCCAGCAGCCAAGATCCCCCGGCGGCGACCCCCACAGATACGCAGTATTTT

j_gene: TRBJ1-4
abundance: NA
d_gene: NA
len: 13
v_gene: TRBV7-7
CDR3aa: CASSRGVGEKLFF
CDR3nt: TGTGCTAGCAGCCGGGGGGTCGGTGAAAAACTGTTTTTT

j_gene: TRBJ2-3
abundance: NA
d_gene: NA
len: 16
v_gene: TRBV5-4
CDR3aa: CASSLVAAGSTDTQYF
CDR3nt: TGTGCCAGCAGCTTGGTGGCGGCAGGGAGCACAGATACGCAGTATTTT

j_gene: TRBJ2-3
abundance: NA
d_gene: NA
len: 15
v_gene: TRBV29-1
CDR3aa: CSVEARITSTDTQYF
CDR3nt: TGCAGCGTTGAAGCCCGTATAACTTCCACAGATACGCAGTATTTT

j_gene: TRBJ1-3
abundance: NA
d_gene: TRBD1
len: 17
v_gene: TRBV2
CDR3aa: CASSTPGTGSSGNTIYF
CDR3nt: TGTGCCAGCAGTACCCCCGGGACAGGCAGCTCTGGAAACACCATATATTTT

j_gene: TRBJ1-4
abundance: NA
d_gene: NA
len: 12
v_gene: TRBV28
CDR3aa: CASTQTNEKLFF
CDR3nt: TGTGCCAGCACTCAGACTAATGAAAAACTGTTTTTT

j_gene: TRBJ1-5
abundance: NA
d_gene: NA
len: 15
v_gene: TRBV15
CDR3aa: CATSRGGNSREPQHF
CDR3nt: TGTGCCACCAGCAGGGGAGGGAATTCAAGGGAGCCCCAGCATTTT

j_gene: TRBJ2-3
abundance: NA
d_gene: TRBD2
len: 15
v_gene: TRBV18
CDR3aa: CASSPPGGGPDTQYF
CDR3nt: TGTGCCAGCTCACCACCCGGGGGGGGTCCAGATACGCAGTATTTT

j_gene: TRBJ2-7
abundance: NA
d_gene: NA
len: 16
v_gene: TRBV28
CDR3aa: CASSLYFSGLSYEQYF
CDR3nt: TGTGCCAGCAGTTTATATTTTTCAGGGCTCTCCTACGAGCAGTACTTC

j_gene: TRBJ1-3
abundance: few
d_gene: NA
len: 17
v_gene: TRBV18
CDR3aa: CASSPTPSGFSGNTIYF
CDR3nt: TGTGCCAGCTCACCAACGCCGTCGGGGTTCTCTGGAAACACCATATATTTT

j_gene: TRBJ1-5
abundance: NA
d_gene: NA
len: 16
v_gene: TRBV5-6
CDR3aa: CASSSSNDGWNQPQHF
CDR3nt: TGTGCCAGCAGCTCCTCCAATGACGGCTGGAATCAGCCCCAGCATTTT

j_gene: TRBJ2-7
abundance: NA
d_gene: TRBD1
len: 13
v_gene: TRBV7-9
CDR3aa: CASSLTGEDEQYF
CDR3nt: TGTGCCAGCAGCTTGACAGGGGAGGACGAGCAGTACTTC

j_gene: TRBJ1-2
abundance: NA
d_gene: TRBD1
len: 14
v_gene: TRBV5-1
CDR3aa: CASSLGDRNYGYTF
CDR3nt: TGCGCCAGCAGCTTGGGGGACAGGAATTATGGCTACACCTTC

j_gene: TRBJ1-1
abundance: NA
d_gene: TRBD1
len: 14
v_gene: TRBV5-6
CDR3aa: CASSEGWTGPRAFF
CDR3nt: TGTGCCAGCAGCGAAGGATGGACAGGGCCGAGGGCTTTCTTT

j_gene: TRBJ2-3
abundance: few
d_gene: NA
len: 17
v_gene: TRBV2
CDR3aa: CASSPQDLSAGSDTQYF
CDR3nt: TGTGCCAGCAGTCCTCAAGATCTCTCAGCCGGGTCAGATACGCAGTATTTT

j_gene: TRBJ2-2
abundance: NA
d_gene: TRBD1
len: 15
v_gene: TRBV7-6
CDR3aa: CASSLAPTGTGELFF
CDR3nt: TGTGCCAGCAGCCTAGCACCGACAGGGACCGGGGAGCTGTTTTTT

j_gene: TRBJ1-1
abundance: NA
d_gene: NA
len: 14
v_gene: TRBV7-9
CDR3aa: CASSLESSGTEAFF
CDR3nt: TGTGCCAGCAGCTTAGAGTCGAGTGGCACTGAAGCTTTCTTT